These 16 T cell receptor beta chains share one sample of origin, sequenced in a study of neurological immune-mediated disorders. TCRdb re-derived calls from the 5' RACE reads in MiXCR, one entry per CDR3 protein. The sample holds approximately 37,000 distinct CDR3 sequences, 13% to 15% seen once. The sequenced material came from PBMCs. These receptors all come from a woman aged 50 to 65 with HTLV-1-associated myelopathy (HAM/TSP).

V is TRBV29-1 and J is TRBJ2-1; 8 bases are a match to TRBD2. The CDR3 covers 14 residues. The V gene end was trimmed by 2 bases and the J gene end by 2 bases; junction bases not matched to a gene: 2. Germline V lookup: CDR1 SQVTM, CDR2 ANQGSEA. The CDR3, as DNA: TGCAGCGTTGAAAGCGGGGGTCCCTACAATGAGCAGTTCTTC. Its translation: CSVESGGPYNEQFF.

This clonotype was detected ten times or more. This chain links TRBV6-5 with TRBJ2-2; perhaps D is TRBD1 or TRBD2 (5 bases each). Trimming removed 7 bases from V and 1 base from J, with 13 bases in between. The CDR3 contains 15 residues. CDR1 and CDR2 from the germline V gene are MNHEY and SVGAGI. The CDR3 sequence: CASNRGALNTGELFF. As DNA, the CDR3 is TGTGCCAGCAATCGAGGGGCCCTGAACACCGGGGAGCTGTTTTTT.

This clonotype was observed at least ten times. The chain links TRBV10-3 to TRBJ1-5; a possible D gene is TRBD1 (5 bases). CDR1 ENHRY and CDR2 SYGVKD come from the germline V gene. The CDR3 has 14 amino acids. V lost 10 bases, J lost 11 bases, and 24 bases lay in between. Here the CDR3 DNA reads TGTGCCACCAGCGCAGGTACTTTAGGGGAGGCCCAGCATTTT. As protein: CATSAGTLGEAQHF.

The gene calls are TRBV3-1 and TRBJ1-3, with D perhaps TRBD1 (5 bases). The V end was cut by 0 bases, the J end by 7 bases, with 16 bases between. Germline V gene sequence: CDR1 LGHDT, CDR2 YNNKEL (reference sequence). The CDR3 is 16 amino acids. CDR3 sequence: CASSQDRRPGWNTIYF. CDR3 bases: TGTGCCAGCAGCCAAGATCGCCGGCCAGGGTGGAACACCATATATTTT.

This clonotype was observed many times. A much larger clone sits a single nucleotide away, making a read error possible. The chain employs TRBV5-5 and TRBJ1-1, with D possibly TRBD1 on 5 matching bases. The length of the CDR3 is 14 residues. Germline V gene data show CDR1 as SGHKS and CDR2 as YYEKEE (reference sequence). CDR3 in amino acids: CANSLGLGGTEAFF. CDR3 bases: TGTGCCAACAGCTTAGGGCTCGGGGGCACTGAAGCTTTCTTT.

This clonotype was recorded many times. V and J are TRBV12-3 or TRBV12-4 and TRBJ1-2; tentative D call: TRBD1 (5 bases). V was shortened by 4 bases and J by 8 bases, with 17 bases between the two germline ends. The CDR3 runs to 14 residues. In DNA, the CDR3 is TGTGCCAGCAGTTCCGTGGGCAGGCCAGGGGGCTACACCTTC. Translated: CASSSVGRPGGYTF.

This clonotype occurred many times. The genes are TRBV6-5 and TRBJ2-6, with 7 bases identical to TRBD1. Germline CDR1 is MNHEY and CDR2 is SVGAGI. V shed 7 bases and J 4 bases; nucleotides not matched to a gene: 7. The CDR3 runs to 15 residues. The CDR3 DNA sequence: TGTGCCAGCAACGTAGGGGGCGCCGGGGCCAACGTCCTGACTTTC. Amino acids: CASNVGGAGANVLTF.

This clonotype was picked up many times. This chain connects TRBV5-1 to TRBJ1-3, with 8 bases identical to TRBD1. Trimming removed 4 bases from V and 4 bases from J; junction bases left unmatched: 4. The CDR3 has 14 amino acids. Germline CDR1 reads SGHRS; CDR2 reads YFSETQ. DNA for the CDR3: TGCGCCAGCAGCGTCGGACAGGGAGGAAACACCATATATTTT. Residues: CASSVGQGGNTIYF.

This clonotype was seen repeatedly, ten times or more. The gene calls are TRBV4-3 and TRBJ2-5; tentatively, D is TRBD2 (6 bases). Germline V lookup: CDR1 LGHNA, CDR2 YSLEER. The CDR3 covers 17 residues. Between the trimmed V and J ends, which lost 1 base and 5 bases, there was a span of 20 bases. CDR3 in amino acids: CASSQGGGTPALETQYF. DNA for the CDR3: TGCGCCAGCAGCCAAGGAGGAGGGACGCCTGCTTTGGAGACCCAGTACTTC.

This clonotype was counted ten times or more. This chain joins TRBV7-9 and TRBJ2-1; D is uncertain. V lost 4 bases to trimming and J lost 0 bases, with 7 bases between them. Germline loops: CDR1 SEHNR, CDR2 FQNEAQ (reference sequence). The CDR3 runs to 14 residues. This CDR3 reads CASSSEYSYNEQFF. The CDR3 nucleotides read TGTGCCAGCAGCTCTGAATACTCCTACAATGAGCAGTTCTTC.

A word on this clonotype: A much larger clone differs by one base, so this may be a read error. This sequence joins TRBV5-1 and TRBJ1-2; 8 bases fit TRBD1. Germline CDR1 SGHRS, CDR2 YFSETQ. The CDR3 contains 14 residues. CDR3: CASSGDRRAYGCTF. For the CDR3, the DNA is TGCGCCAGCAGCGGGGACAGGAGGGCCTATGGCTGCACCTTC.

This clonotype was seen ten or more times. The genes are TRBV2 and TRBJ1-4; D is perhaps TRBD1 (6 bases). V was trimmed by 4 bases and J by 8 bases, leaving 11 bases between them. CDR3 size: 13 residues. CDR1 and CDR2 (germline): SNHLY, FYNNEI. CDR3 in amino acids: CASSVRGGEKLFF. In DNA form, the CDR3 reads TGTGCCAGCAGTGTCAGGGGCGGGGAAAAACTGTTTTTT.

This clonotype was counted at least ten times. The chain carries TRBV6-2 or TRBV6-3 and TRBJ1-1; D remains unclear. The CDR3 covers 13 residues. Trimming took 3 bases from V and 6 from J, leaving 11 bases between them. Germline V lookup: CDR1 MNHEY, CDR2 SVGEGT. Here the CDR3 reads CASSYERRAEAFF. The CDR3 nucleotides are TGTGCCAGCAGTTATGAACGGAGGGCTGAAGCTTTCTTT.

This clonotype was observed at least ten times. The rearrangement uses TRBV19 and TRBJ2-7, with a tentative D call TRBD1 (5 bases). V shed 9 bases and J shed 3 bases, with 12 bases lying between them. Germline CDR1 reads LNHDA; CDR2 reads SQIVND (reference sequence). CDR3 size: 12 residues. The CDR3 nucleotides read TGTGCCAGGTTAAGGGGTGTCTACGAGCAGTACGTC. This encodes CARLRGVYEQYV.

This clonotype was found many times. The chain's CDR3 is CASSLSWTSGGLDSYNEQFF. Here the CDR3 DNA reads TGTGCCAGCAGCTTAAGCTGGACTAGCGGGGGGCTCGATTCCTACAATGAGCAGTTCTTC. The J gene is TRBJ2-1, the V gene TRBV7-8; 14 positions match TRBD2. CDR3 length: 20 residues. Losses at the gene ends were 2 bases for V and 1 base for J; bases not matched to a gene: 10. Germline CDR1 reads SGHVS; CDR2 reads FQNEAQ.

There are a few counts of this clonotype. The junction departs from germline at one end; a sequencing error may be responsible. The chain joins TRBV5-6 to TRBJ2-3; 16 positions agree with TRBD2. Per the germline V gene, CDR1 is SGHDT and CDR2 is YYEEEE. This CDR3 contains 18 residues. CDR3 region: CASTLGLAGGPGTDTQYF. CDR3 DNA: TGTGCCAGCACCTTGGGACTAGCGGGGGGGCCAGGGACAGATACGCAGTATTTT.